This TCR beta chain was identified during a study of blood T cell repertoires in COVID-19. Study-level information: There were acute and convalescent COVID-19 samples, and they came from the United States, Italy and Spain. T cells, B-cell-depleted T cells, or PBMCs provided the cDNA or gDNA that served as material.

Germline V gene sequence: CDR1 SNHLY, CDR2 FYNNEI. The CDR3 consists of 15 residues. J gave up 4 bases and V 4 bases, and 6 bases lay outside the gene matches. Per the authors' pipeline: Amplified reference gene primers provided the basis for estimating nucleated cell counts. The data were produced by immunoSEQ multiplex PCR, yet TCRdb's version contains in-frame clones alone and is incomplete. V and J calls and clone size are given by that table; D and trimming were obtained from the DNA. The sample has under 250,000 clones; about 91% are singletons. This sequence joins TRBV2 and TRBJ1-5, with TRBD1 matching 8 bases. What was sequenced was peripheral blood. The TCR was taken from a woman between 35 and 50 years old with acute or convalescent COVID-19. CDR3 amino acids: CASSGTGGMNQPQHF. The CDR3 nucleotides are TGTGCCAGCAGTGGAACAGGGGGTATGAATCAGCCCCAGCATTTT.